This TCR beta chain came from a study of beta chain features in type 1 diabetes. Overall study context: Sorted cells from all samples, numbering about 100,000,000, were examined.

Trimming took 5 bases from V and 1 from J, leaving 11 bases between them. The length of the CDR3 is 15 residues. In germline, CDR1 is SGHAT, CDR2 FQNNGV. This clone occurred a few times. Its target is unknown. General study findings and limits: Insertion counts at VDJ junctions were lower in type 1 diabetes patients, who also showed more deletions there.

Staining for CD45RO/CCR7/CD25/CD127/CD95/CD27 allowed sorting of CD4+ naive, central memory, regulatory and stem cell-like memory cells. Expressed TCRB transcripts were sequenced because the entire RNA isolate underwent reverse transcription. It was found that naive, central memory and regulatory T cell samples averaged around 3.8 million reads. This table comes from immunoSEQ multiplex PCR, and its TCRdb copy is limited to in-frame clones, with some not included. This sample yields hundreds of thousands of clones, of which 15% to 18% are seen a single time; around 0.095% belongs to the top ten. This receptor was obtained from a man aged 18 to 29 in good health. The sequencing input was naive CD4+ T cells from blood. This chain uses TRBV11-2 with TRBJ2-2; tentative D call: TRBD2 (6 bases). The CDR3 nucleotides are TGTGCCAGCAGCCGTGGACTAAAGAACACCGGGGAGCTGTTTTTT. Protein: CASSRGLKNTGELFF.